This T cell receptor beta chain emerged from a study of CD8 T cells in Susac syndrome. RNA was extracted with the RNeasy kit, and a quantity of roughly 0.5 to 1 ug was reverse transcribed using random hexamers. The immunoSEQ assay covered 54 Vbeta and 13 Jbeta segments for CDR3. TCRdb fed the immunoSEQ multiplex PCR reads into MiXCR, producing one record per CDR3 protein. The sample shows hundreds of thousands of distinct CDR3 sequences, approximately 90% of them seen only once. Trimming cost V 4 bases and J 4 bases, with 20 bases left between them. This CDR3 has 16 residues. The germline CDR1 and CDR2 sequences are SGHNT and YYREEE (reference sequence). CD8+ and CD4+ T cells from blood underwent TCR beta sequencing. Treatment-naive patients with stable or active relapsing-remitting disease served as multiple sclerosis controls. TEMRA cells were enriched by FACS, and CD4+ and CD8+ T cells were negatively isolated.

The rearrangement uses TRBV5-4 and TRBJ1-2; D may be TRBD1 (6 bases). The TCR comes from a human donor with multiple sclerosis. The sample was CD8+ T cells from PBMCs. The CDR3 here is CASSPRPGQGGYGYTF. The CDR3 DNA reads as TGTGCCAGCAGCCCCCGCCCGGGGCAAGGGGGCTATGGCTACACCTTC.